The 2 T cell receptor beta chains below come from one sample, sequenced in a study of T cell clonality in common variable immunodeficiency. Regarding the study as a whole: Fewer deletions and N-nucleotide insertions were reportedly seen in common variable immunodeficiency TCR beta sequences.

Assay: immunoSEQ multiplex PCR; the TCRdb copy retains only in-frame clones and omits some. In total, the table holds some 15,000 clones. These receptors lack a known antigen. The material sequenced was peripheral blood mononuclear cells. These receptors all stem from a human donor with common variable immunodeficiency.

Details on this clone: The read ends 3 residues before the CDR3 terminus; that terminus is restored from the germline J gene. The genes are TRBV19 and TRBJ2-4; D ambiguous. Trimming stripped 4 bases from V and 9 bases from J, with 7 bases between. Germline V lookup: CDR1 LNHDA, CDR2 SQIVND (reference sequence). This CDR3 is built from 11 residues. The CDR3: CASSKGLIQYF. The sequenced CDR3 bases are TGTGCCAGTAGTAAAGGGCTCATT.

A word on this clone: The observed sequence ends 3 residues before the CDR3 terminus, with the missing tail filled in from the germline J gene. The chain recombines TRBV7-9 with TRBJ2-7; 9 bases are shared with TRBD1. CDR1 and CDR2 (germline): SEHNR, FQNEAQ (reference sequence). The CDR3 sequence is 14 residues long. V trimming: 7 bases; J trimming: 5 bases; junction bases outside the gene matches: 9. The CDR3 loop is CASTHRDRAHEQYF. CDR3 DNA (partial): TGTGCCAGCACCCACCGGGACAGGGCCCACGAG.